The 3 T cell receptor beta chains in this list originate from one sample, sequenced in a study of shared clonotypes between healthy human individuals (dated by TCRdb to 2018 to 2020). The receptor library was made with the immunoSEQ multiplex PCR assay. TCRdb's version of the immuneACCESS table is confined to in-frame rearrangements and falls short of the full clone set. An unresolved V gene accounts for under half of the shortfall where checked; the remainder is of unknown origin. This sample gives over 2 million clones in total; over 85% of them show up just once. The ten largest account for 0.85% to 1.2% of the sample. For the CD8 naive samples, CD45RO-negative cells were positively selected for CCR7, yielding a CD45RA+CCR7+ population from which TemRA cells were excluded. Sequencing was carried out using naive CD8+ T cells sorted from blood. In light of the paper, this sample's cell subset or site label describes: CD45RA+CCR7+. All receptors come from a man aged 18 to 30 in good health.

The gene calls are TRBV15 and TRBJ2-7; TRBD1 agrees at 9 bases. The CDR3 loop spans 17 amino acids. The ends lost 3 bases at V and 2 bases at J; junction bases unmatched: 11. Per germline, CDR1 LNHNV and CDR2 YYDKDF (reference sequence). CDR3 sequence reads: CATSSPGTGISPYEQYF. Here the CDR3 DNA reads TGTGCCACCAGCAGTCCCGGGACAGGGATCAGCCCCTACGAGCAGTACTTC.

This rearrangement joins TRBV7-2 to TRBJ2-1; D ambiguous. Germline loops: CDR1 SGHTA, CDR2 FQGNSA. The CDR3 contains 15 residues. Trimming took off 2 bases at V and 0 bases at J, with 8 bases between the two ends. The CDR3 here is CASSLLSLSYNEQFF. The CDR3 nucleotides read TGTGCCAGCAGCTTACTGTCCCTCTCCTACAATGAGCAGTTCTTC. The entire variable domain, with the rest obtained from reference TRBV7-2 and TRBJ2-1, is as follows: GAGVSQSPSNKVTEKGKDVELRCDPISGHTALYWYRQSLGQGLEFLIYFQGNSAPDKSGLPSDRFSAERTGGSVSTLTIQRTQQEDSAVYLCASSLLSLSYNEQFFGPGTRLTVL.

In DNA, the CDR3 is TGTGCTAGTGGTTTGGTACCAGGGACAGGGCTAGTCTACGAGCAGTACTTC. This sequence encodes CASGLVPGTGLVYEQYF. This sequence joins TRBV12-5 and TRBJ2-7, with 9 nucleotides matching TRBD1. Germline values: CDR1 LGHNT, CDR2 FRNRAP. J lost 3 bases, V lost 0 bases, and 9 bases had no gene match. The CDR3 consists of 17 residues.